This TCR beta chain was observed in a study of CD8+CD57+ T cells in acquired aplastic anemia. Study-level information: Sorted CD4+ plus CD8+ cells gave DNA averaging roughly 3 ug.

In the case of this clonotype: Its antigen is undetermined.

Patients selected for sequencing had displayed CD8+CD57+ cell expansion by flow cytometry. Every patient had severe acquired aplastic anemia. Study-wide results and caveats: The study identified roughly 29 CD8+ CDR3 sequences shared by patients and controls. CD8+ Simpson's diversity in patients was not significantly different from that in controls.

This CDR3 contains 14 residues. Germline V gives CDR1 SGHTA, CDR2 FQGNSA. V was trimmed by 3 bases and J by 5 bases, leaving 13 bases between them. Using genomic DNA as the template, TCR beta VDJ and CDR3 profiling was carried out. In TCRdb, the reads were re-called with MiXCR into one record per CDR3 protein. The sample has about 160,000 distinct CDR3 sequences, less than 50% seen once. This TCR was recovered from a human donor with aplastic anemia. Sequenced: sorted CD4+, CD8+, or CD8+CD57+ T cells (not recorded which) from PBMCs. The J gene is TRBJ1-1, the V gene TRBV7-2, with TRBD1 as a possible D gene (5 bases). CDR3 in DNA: TGTGCCAGCAGCTTGGAGGGGACCGTAACTGAAGCTTTCTTT. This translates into CASSLEGTVTEAFF.